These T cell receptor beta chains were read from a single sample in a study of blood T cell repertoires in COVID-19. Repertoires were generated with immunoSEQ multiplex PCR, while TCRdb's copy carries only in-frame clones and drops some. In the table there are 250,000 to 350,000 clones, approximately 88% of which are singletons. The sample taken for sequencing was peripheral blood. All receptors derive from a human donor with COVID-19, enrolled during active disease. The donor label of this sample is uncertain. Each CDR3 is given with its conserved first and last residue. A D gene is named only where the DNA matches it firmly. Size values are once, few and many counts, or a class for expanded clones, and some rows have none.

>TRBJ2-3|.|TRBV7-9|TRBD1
CASSSTGTGRTDTQYF
TGTGCCAGCAGTTCAACCGGGACAGGACGCACAGATACGCAGTATTTT
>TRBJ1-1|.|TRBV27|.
CASRGYSNMNTEAFF
TGTGCCAGCAGGGGCTATTCAAACATGAACACTGAAGCTTTCTTT
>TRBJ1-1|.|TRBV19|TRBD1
CASSIGDSHNTEAFF
TGTGCCAGTAGTATTGGGGACAGCCACAACACTGAAGCTTTCTTT
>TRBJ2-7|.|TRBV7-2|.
CASSFATGYEQYF
TGTGCCAGCAGCTTCGCAACTGGCTACGAGCAGTACTTC
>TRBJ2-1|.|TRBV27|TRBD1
CASSVAVYGTGGNNEQFF
TGTGCCAGCAGCGTAGCAGTTTACGGGACAGGGGGAAACAATGAGCAGTTCTTC
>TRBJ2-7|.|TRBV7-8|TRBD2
CASSPDLELLASTHRLSSYEQYF
TGTGCCAGCAGCCCCGACCTCGAGCTACTAGCGAGCACCCACCGTTTAAGCTCCTACGAGCAGTACTTC
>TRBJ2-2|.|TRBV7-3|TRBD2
CASSLSFAGGPNTGELFF
TGTGCCAGCAGCTTATCTTTCGCGGGAGGGCCGAACACCGGGGAGCTGTTTTTT
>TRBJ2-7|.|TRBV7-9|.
CASSGTGYEQYF
TGTGCCAGCAGCGGTACAGGGTACGAGCAGTACTTC
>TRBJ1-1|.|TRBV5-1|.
CASSLVGERTEAFF
TGCGCCAGCAGCTTGGTGGGCGAGAGAACTGAAGCTTTCTTT
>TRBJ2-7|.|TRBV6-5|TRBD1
CASSLRGQGVYEQYF
TGTGCCAGCAGTCTTCGCGGACAGGGGGTCTACGAGCAGTACTTC
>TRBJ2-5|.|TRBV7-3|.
CASSLVDKETQYF
TGTGCCAGCAGCTTGGTTGACAAAGAGACCCAGTACTTC
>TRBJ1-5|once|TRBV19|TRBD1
CASSRDRGRGPNQPQHF
TGTGCCAGTAGTAGGGACAGGGGGCGAGGCCCTAATCAGCCCCAGCATTTT
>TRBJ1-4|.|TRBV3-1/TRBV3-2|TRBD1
CASSHYFSGQGGEKLFF
TGTGCCAGCAGCCATTACTTTTCGGGACAGGGAGGGGAAAAACTGTTTTTT
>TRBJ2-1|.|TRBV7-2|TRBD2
CASSPPGLAGGNEQFF
TGTGCCAGCAGCCCCCCGGGACTAGCGGGAGGCAATGAGCAGTTCTTC
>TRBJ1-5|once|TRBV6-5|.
CASSYSSGGDQPQHF
TGTGCCAGCAGTTACTCCAGTGGGGGGGATCAGCCCCAGCATTTT
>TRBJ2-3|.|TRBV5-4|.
CASSLDPGLDGVTQYF
TGTGCCAGCAGCTTGGACCCGGGGTTGGATGGAGTCACGCAGTATTTT
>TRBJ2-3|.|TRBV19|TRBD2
CASTSPRLAGTDTQYF
TGTGCCAGTACCAGCCCCCGACTAGCGGGCACAGATACGCAGTATTTT
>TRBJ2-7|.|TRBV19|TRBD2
CASSIGGTREWEQYF
TGTGCCAGTAGTATAGGGGGGACTAGAGAGTGGGAGCAGTACTTC
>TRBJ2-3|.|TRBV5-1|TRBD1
CASSLVLASIGTGGSDTQYF
TGCGCCAGCAGCTTGGTTTTGGCCTCAATCGGGACAGGGGGCTCAGATACGCAGTATTTT
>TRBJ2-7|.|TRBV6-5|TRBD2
CASYGTSGRWEQYF
TGTGCCAGCTATGGGACTAGCGGGAGATGGGAGCAGTACTTC
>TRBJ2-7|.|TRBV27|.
CASSLTRDKTYEQYF
TGTGCCAGCAGCCTCACCCGGGACAAGACCTACGAGCAGTACTTC
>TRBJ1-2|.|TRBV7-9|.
CASSSRGGAPYGYTF
TGTGCCAGCAGCTCCCGGGGAGGGGCCCCCTATGGCTACACCTTC
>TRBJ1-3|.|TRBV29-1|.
CSVVTARVSGNTIYF
TGCAGCGTTGTCACAGCCAGAGTCTCTGGAAACACCATATATTTT
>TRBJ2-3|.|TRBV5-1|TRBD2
CASRATGTSPGTQYF
TGCGCCAGCAGAGCCACCGGGACTAGCCCCGGTACGCAGTATTTT
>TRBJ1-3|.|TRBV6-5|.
CASTRGHTTGNTIYF
TGTGCCAGCACGAGAGGACATACCACTGGAAACACCATATATTTT
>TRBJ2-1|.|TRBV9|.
CASSVVEVYNEQFF
TGTGCCAGCAGCGTAGTAGAGGTGTACAATGAGCAGTTCTTC
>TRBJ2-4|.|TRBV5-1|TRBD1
CASSVDRGGENIQYF
TGCGCCAGCAGCGTAGACAGGGGCGGAGAAAACATTCAGTACTTC
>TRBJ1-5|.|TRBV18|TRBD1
CASSPSQGARHQPQHF
TGTGCCAGCTCACCAAGCCAGGGGGCGCGGCATCAGCCCCAGCATTTT
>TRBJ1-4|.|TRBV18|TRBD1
CASSPQPGQGTKLFF
TGTGCCAGCTCACCTCAGCCGGGACAGGGGACCAAACTGTTTTTT
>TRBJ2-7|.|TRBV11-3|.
CASSLGGKPYEQYF
TGTGCCAGCAGCTTAGGCGGGAAACCCTACGAGCAGTACTTC
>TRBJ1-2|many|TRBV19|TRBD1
CASTPGQFRTYYGYTF
TGTGCCAGTACTCCGGGACAGTTTAGGACCTACTATGGCTACACCTTC
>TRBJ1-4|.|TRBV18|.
CASSPPGGSNEKLFF
TGTGCCAGCTCACCACCGGGGGGTTCTAATGAAAAACTGTTTTTT
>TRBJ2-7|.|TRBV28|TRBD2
CASSSRLAGSYEQYF
TGTGCCAGCAGTTCGCGACTAGCGGGGAGCTACGAGCAGTACTTC
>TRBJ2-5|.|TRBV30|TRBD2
CAWGTSGRVQETQYF
TGTGCCTGGGGAACTAGCGGGAGGGTTCAAGAGACCCAGTACTTC
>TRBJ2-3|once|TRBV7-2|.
CASSFLRGADTQYF
TGTGCCAGCAGCTTCCTCAGGGGCGCAGATACGCAGTATTTT
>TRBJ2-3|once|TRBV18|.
CASSGRSTASTDTQYF
TGTGCCAGCTCAGGACGGTCGACAGCTTCCACAGATACGCAGTATTTT
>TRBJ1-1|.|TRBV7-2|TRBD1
CASSPGQGLQNTEAFF
TGTGCCAGCAGCCCGGGACAGGGACTCCAGAACACTGAAGCTTTCTTT
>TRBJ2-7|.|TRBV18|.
CASSPGPDYEQYF
TGTGCCAGCTCACCGGGGCCCGATTACGAGCAGTACTTC
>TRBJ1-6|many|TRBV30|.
CAWSVRGTYNSPLHF
TGTGCCTGGAGTGTAAGGGGGACCTATAATTCACCCCTCCACTTT
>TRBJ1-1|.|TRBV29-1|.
CSVEDSKNFEAFF
TGCAGCGTTGAAGATAGTAAGAATTTTGAAGCTTTCTTT
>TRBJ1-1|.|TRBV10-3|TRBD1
CAISENDRGSTEAFF
TGTGCCATCAGTGAAAACGACAGGGGATCTACTGAAGCTTTCTTT
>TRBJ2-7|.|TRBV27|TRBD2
CASSLSTSGYAPSSYEQYF
TGTGCCAGCAGTTTATCGACTAGCGGTTATGCCCCCAGCTCCTACGAGCAGTACTTC
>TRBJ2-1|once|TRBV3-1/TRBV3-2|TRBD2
CASSPWTSGSRSEQFF
TGTGCCAGCAGCCCGTGGACTAGCGGGAGCCGTAGTGAGCAGTTCTTC
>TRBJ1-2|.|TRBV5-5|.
CASSFRGEYGYTF
TGTGCCAGCAGCTTTCGCGGGGAGTATGGCTACACCTTC
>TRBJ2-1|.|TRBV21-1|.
CASSKKQGTREGLAEPYNEQFF
TGTGCCAGCAGCAAAAAACAAGGGACGAGAGAGGGACTAGCGGAACCCTACAATGAGCAGTTCTTC
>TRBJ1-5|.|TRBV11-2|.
CASSLEGGQPQHF
TGTGCCAGCAGCTTAGAGGGGGGTCAGCCCCAGCATTTT